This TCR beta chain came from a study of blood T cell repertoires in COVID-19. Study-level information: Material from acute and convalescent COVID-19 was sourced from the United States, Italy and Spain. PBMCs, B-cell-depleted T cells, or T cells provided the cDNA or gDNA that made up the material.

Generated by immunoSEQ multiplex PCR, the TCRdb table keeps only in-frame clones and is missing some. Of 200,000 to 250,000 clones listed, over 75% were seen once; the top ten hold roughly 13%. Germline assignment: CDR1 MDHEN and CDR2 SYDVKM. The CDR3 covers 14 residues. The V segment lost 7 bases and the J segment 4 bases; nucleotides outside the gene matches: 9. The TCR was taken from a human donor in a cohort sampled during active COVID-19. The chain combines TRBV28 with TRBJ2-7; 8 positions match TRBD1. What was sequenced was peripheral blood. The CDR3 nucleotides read TGTGCCAGCAATCTCATCACAGGGGGGTACGAGCAGTACTTC. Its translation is CASNLITGGYEQYF.